Following are 29 T cell receptor beta chains from one sample sequenced in a study of cytomegalovirus exposure and HLA in healthy donors. PCR used 60 Vbeta primers and 13 Jbeta primers. Method: immunoSEQ multiplex PCR; TCRdb's copy keeps in-frame clones and lacks some. This table holds 65,000 to 90,000 clones, 78% found once. The specimen sequenced was PBMCs. All receptors come from a woman between 35 and 50 years old in good health and CMV-seropositive.

J is TRBJ2-5 and V is TRBV5-4, with TRBD1 matching over 7 bases. The DNA matches TRBJ2-7 better at its end, which makes the J call doubtful. This CDR3 comprises 13 residues. In germline, CDR1 is SGHNT, CDR2 YYREEE (reference sequence). The CDR3 is CASSLPGGYEQYF. For the CDR3, the DNA is TGTGCCAGCAGCTTGCCAGGGGGCTACGAGCAGTACTTC.

The rearrangement joins TRBV9 to TRBJ1-1, with TRBD1 matching 8 bases. The CDR3 spans 15 residues. Germline V gene lookup returns CDR1 SGDLS and CDR2 YYNGEE. With 0 bases clipped from V and 4 bases from J, the junction kept 5 bases outside the gene matches. The DNA for the CDR3 is TGTGCCAGCAGCGTAGCCCCGGACAGGGTCACTGAAGCTTTCTTT. Amino acid sequence: CASSVAPDRVTEAFF.

The genes are TRBV9 and TRBJ2-5, with no clear D. The CDR3 covers 15 residues. Germline-derived CDR1 and CDR2 are SGDLS and YYNGEE. With 0 bases removed from V and 5 bases from J, the gap between germline ends came to 14 bases. The CDR3 reads CASSVGSEEEETQYF. The CDR3, as DNA: TGTGCCAGCAGCGTAGGGTCGGAAGAGGAGGAGACCCAGTACTTC.

V gene TRBV6-5 combines with J gene TRBJ1-1; no clear D. Trimming removed 6 bases at V and 0 bases at J, with 11 bases between. Germline CDR1 MNHEY, CDR2 SVGAGI. The CDR3 contains 14 residues. The CDR3 bases are TGTGCCAGCAGCGTATCCGCTATGAACACTGAAGCTTTCTTT. This translates into CASSVSAMNTEAFF.

The chain couples TRBV20-1 to TRBJ1-6, with D tentatively TRBD1 (6 bases). CDR1 is DFQATT, CDR2 SNEGSKA, per germline (reference sequence). The CDR3 is 10 residues long. V was trimmed by 6 bases and J by 18 bases, leaving 15 bases between them. The CDR3 is CSADIQGRHF. DNA for the CDR3: TGCAGTGCCGATATACAGGGTCGCCACTTT.

The count of this clone is one. A read error may account for a junction end that differs from germline. Other DNA sequences in this sample translate to the same CDR3. The V and J genes are TRBV28 and TRBJ2-1; D is undetermined. CDR3 length: 12 amino acids. Per the germline V gene, CDR1 is MDHEN and CDR2 is SYDVKM. CDR3 bases: TGTGCCAGTAGTTTAGCCCGCCGGGAGCAGTTCTTC. This encodes CASSLARREQFF.

V and J are TRBV27 and TRBJ2-7, with TRBD1 identical over 9 bases. V was pared by 7 bases and J by 5 bases, with 12 bases of the junction left unmatched. The CDR3 is made up of 15 amino acids. Germline V CDR1 and CDR2: MNHEY, SMNVEV (reference sequence). In DNA, the CDR3 is TGTGCCAGCACCCGACGGCCGGACAGGGGTGACGAGCAGTACTTC. Its translation is CASTRRPDRGDEQYF.

The gene calls are TRBV28 and TRBJ2-5; D possibly corresponds to TRBD2 (5 bases). The V end lost 2 bases, the J end lost 5 bases, and 12 bases lay between the germline ends. The germline V gene has CDR1 MDHEN and CDR2 SYDVKM. There are 14 residues in the CDR3. The CDR3 nucleotides are TGTGCCAGCAGTTTAGGAGGAATTCGGGAGACCCAGTACTTC. It specifies CASSLGGIRETQYF.

This clone has a handful of counts. The V call is TRBV10-3, the J call TRBJ1-4; TRBD1 matches 7 bases. Losses at the gene ends were 4 bases for V and 7 bases for J; bases not matched to a gene: 3. Germline-derived CDR1 and CDR2 are ENHRY and SYGVKD. This CDR3 has 13 residues. The DNA for the CDR3 is TGTGCCATCAGTGCTTCAGGGGGTGAAAAACTGTTTTTT. Translated, it gives CAISASGGEKLFF.

The chain couples TRBV4-1 to TRBJ2-3; 9 bases fit TRBD2. V lost 6 bases to trimming and J lost 0 bases; unmatched junction nucleotides: 7. CDR3 length equals 16 residues. Germline V gives CDR1 MGHRA, CDR2 YSYEKL. CDR3 loop: CASSLSGGISTDTQYF. The DNA for the CDR3 is TGCGCCAGCAGTCTCAGCGGGGGGATAAGCACAGATACGCAGTATTTT.

This clone was observed a handful of times. The chain recombines TRBV5-1 with TRBJ2-2, with 7 bases lining up with TRBD2. The germline V gene has CDR1 SGHRS and CDR2 YFSETQ. Losses at the gene ends were 0 bases for V and 5 bases for J; bases not matched to a gene: 4. The CDR3 runs to 15 residues. The CDR3 is CASSLELRGTGELFF. The CDR3 bases are TGCGCCAGCAGCTTGGAGTTGCGGGGGACCGGGGAGCTGTTTTTT. Full variable domain (remainder filled in from reference TRBV5-1 and TRBJ2-2): KAGVTQTPRYLIKTRGQQVTLSCSPISGHRSVSWYQQTPGQGLQFLFEYFSETQRNKGNFPGRFSGRQFSNSRSEMNVSTLELGDSALYLCASSLELRGTGELFFGEGSRLTVL.

The chain couples TRBV2 to TRBJ1-6; TRBD1 matches at 7 bases. Germline V gene data show CDR1 as SNHLY and CDR2 as FYNNEI. V was clipped by 5 bases and J by 0 bases; unmatched bases: 4. The CDR3 is 16 amino acids. The CDR3 reads CASSLQGSSYNSPLHF. The CDR3 nucleotides are TGTGCCAGCAGTTTACAGGGGAGCTCCTATAATTCACCCCTCCACTTT.

This sequence joins TRBV19 and TRBJ1-2, with 7 bases that match TRBD1. The junction had 2 bases not matched to a gene; V was cut back by 4 bases and J by 0 bases. The length of the CDR3 is 14 residues. Germline CDR1 and CDR2: LNHDA and SQIVND (reference sequence). As DNA, the CDR3 is TGTGCCAGTAGTAGGGACAGTCCTAACTATGGCTACACCTTC. Translating gives CASSRDSPNYGYTF.

The chain carries TRBV13 and TRBJ1-1; a weak D match, TRBD1 (5 bases). Trimming took off 5 bases at V and 7 bases at J, with 14 bases between the two ends. From germline, CDR1 is PRHDT and CDR2 FYEKMQ (reference sequence). This CDR3 has 13 residues. CDR3 in amino acids: CASSPPSTVEAFF. As DNA, the CDR3 is TGTGCCAGCAGCCCCCCCTCGACAGTTGAAGCTTTCTTT.

The chain is built from TRBV7-8 and TRBJ2-5, with D tentatively TRBD1 (6 bases). V was pared by 1 base and J by 2 bases, with 8 bases between. The CDR3 contains 14 residues. Germline-derived CDR1 and CDR2 are SGHVS and FQNEAQ. The CDR3 reads CASSLGRGQETQYF. The CDR3 nucleotides read TGTGCCAGCAGCTTAGGCAGGGGACAAGAGACCCAGTACTTC.

V is TRBV6-1 and J is TRBJ2-3; 8 bases line up with TRBD2. The V gene end was trimmed by 6 bases and the J gene end by 0 bases; junction bases not matched to a gene: 8. Germline V gene sequence: CDR1 MNHNS, CDR2 SASEGT. The CDR3 runs 16 residues. CDR3 DNA sequence: TGTGCCAGCAGGGAACGAGCGGGGGCTAGCACAGATACGCAGTATTTT. It translates to CASRERAGASTDTQYF.

This clone came up once. The J gene is TRBJ2-2, the V gene TRBV7-6, with 12 nucleotides matching TRBD2. Losses at the gene ends were 2 bases for V and 1 base for J; bases not matched to a gene: 2. CDR1 SGHVS and CDR2 FNYEAQ come from the germline V gene. The CDR3 spans 17 residues. DNA of the CDR3: TGTGCCAGCAGCTTACGGGGACTAGCGGGGAACACCGGGGAGCTGTTTTTT. This encodes CASSLRGLAGNTGELFF. Looking up the rest from reference TRBV7-6 and TRBJ2-2 gives the full variable domain: GAGVSQSPRYKVTKRGQDVALRCDPISGHVSLYWYRQALGQGPEFLTYFNYEAQQDKSGLPNDRFSAERPEGSISTLTIQRTEQRDSAMYRCASSLRGLAGNTGELFFGEGSRLTVL.

J is TRBJ2-7 and V is TRBV27, with a weak D call TRBD2 (6 bases). This CDR3 region has 15 residues. V lost 4 bases and J lost 1, with 14 bases in between. The germline CDR1 and CDR2 sequences are MNHEY and SMNVEV (reference sequence). CDR3 sequence: CASSSGGIMSYEQYF. CDR3 sequence (DNA): TGTGCCAGCAGTTCGGGCGGGATTATGTCCTACGAGCAGTACTTC.

The chain couples TRBV6-1 to TRBJ2-7, with TRBD1 identical over 7 bases. The junction had 6 bases not matched to a gene; V was cut back by 1 base and J by 3 bases. The CDR3 extends over 15 amino acids. Germline V gene lookup returns CDR1 MNHNS and CDR2 SASEGT. The CDR3 DNA reads TGTGCCAGCAGTGAAGGAGGGGGCTTCCTCTACGAGCAGTACTTC. This translates into CASSEGGGFLYEQYF.

The chain carries TRBV5-3 and TRBJ2-5, with TRBD2 identical over 14 bases. TRBV5-3 falls under the ORF class, with uncertain function. This CDR3 has 16 amino acids. V dropped 4 bases and J dropped 4; count of bases not matched to a gene: 6. The CDR3 region has the DNA TGTGCCAGAAGCGGGACTAGCGGGGGTAGGGGAGAGACCCAGTACTTC. Translated: CARSGTSGGRGETQYF.

This clone has more than one count but fewer than ten. The CDR3: CASSQDPISGGGIKDTQYF. For the CDR3, the DNA is TGCGCCAGCAGCCAAGATCCAATCAGCGGGGGGGGCATTAAAGATACGCAGTATTTT. The chain has TRBV4-1 and TRBJ2-3; 10 bases fit TRBD2. Losses at the gene ends were 0 bases for V and 5 bases for J; bases not matched to a gene: 14. Per germline, CDR1 MGHRA and CDR2 YSYEKL. The CDR3 is 19 amino acids.

V usage is TRBV5-1 and J usage is TRBJ2-7; D perhaps matches TRBD1 (6 bases). CDR3 length: 14 residues. Between the trimmed V and J ends, which lost 4 bases and 5 bases, there was a span of 16 bases. Germline CDR1 is SGHRS and CDR2 is YFSETQ. The DNA of the CDR3 is TGCGCCAGCAGCCCCACAGGGAACGGTAACGAGCAGTACTTC. It specifies CASSPTGNGNEQYF.

This chain joins TRBV28 and TRBJ2-5; D not resolved. V was trimmed by 2 bases and J by 5 bases, leaving 15 bases between them. Germline V gene data show CDR1 as MDHEN and CDR2 as SYDVKM. The CDR3 extends over 15 amino acids. Written as DNA, the CDR3 is TGTGCCAGCAGTTTAGTCCCCTCGGTCATGGAGACCCAGTACTTC. This gives the protein CASSLVPSVMETQYF.

The gene calls are TRBV7-9 and TRBJ2-1; tentatively, D is TRBD2 (7 bases). This CDR3 is 13 amino acids long. Trimming took 5 bases from V and 7 from J, leaving 12 bases between them. Germline CDR1 reads SEHNR; CDR2 reads FQNEAQ (reference sequence). The CDR3 DNA is TGTGCCAGCAGCCAGGGGACTATGAATGAGCAGTTCTTC. Its protein is CASSQGTMNEQFF.

This clone appeared a few times. The chain joins TRBV28 to TRBJ1-6, with D unclear. Germline V gene data show CDR1 as MDHEN and CDR2 as SYDVKM. The CDR3 spans 14 residues. The germline V and J ends were trimmed by 3 bases and 11 bases, with 14 bases remaining between them. The CDR3 coding sequence is TGTGCCAGCAGTTTTGGGCAGGAACCGCCACCCCTCCACTTT. It translates to CASSFGQEPPPLHF.

The chain links TRBV27 to TRBJ1-4; 10 nucleotides align to TRBD1. Per the germline V gene, CDR1 is MNHEY and CDR2 is SMNVEV (reference sequence). V shed 6 bases, J shed 12 bases, and the junction held 7 bases outside the gene matches. The CDR3 length is 13 residues. CDR3 amino acids: CASRLTGGGQLFF. CDR3 in DNA: TGTGCCAGCAGGCTGACAGGGGGCGGACAACTGTTTTTT.

The chain employs TRBV30 and TRBJ2-6; D is ambiguous. Looked up from germline, CDR1 is GTSNPN and CDR2 is SVGIG (reference sequence). The CDR3 spans 14 residues. V gave up 0 bases and J gave up 1 base, with 4 bases separating them. This chain's CDR3 is CAWSVQSGANVLTF. Here the CDR3 DNA reads TGTGCCTGGAGTGTACAGTCTGGGGCCAACGTCCTGACTTTC.

This chain uses TRBV7-2 with TRBJ2-1; 12 bases match TRBD2. The CDR3 totals 15 residues. The germline gives CDR1 SGHTA, CDR2 FQGNSA. The J segment lost 9 bases and the V segment lost 3 bases, leaving 6 bases of the junction unmatched. The CDR3 DNA is TGTGCCAGCAGCTTTCGGACTAGCGGGGTTTTTGAGCAGTTCTTC. This translates into CASSFRTSGVFEQFF.

The chain recombines TRBV7-2 with TRBJ2-2, with D possibly TRBD2 on 6 matching bases. Trimming shortened V by 7 bases and J by 1 base, and 10 bases separated the two germline ends. The CDR3 loop spans 14 amino acids. Germline V lookup: CDR1 SGHTA, CDR2 FQGNSA. The CDR3 nucleotides read TGTGCCAGCACCCGACTAGTGAACACCGGGGAGCTGTTTTTT. This translates into CASTRLVNTGELFF.